This is a list of T cell receptor beta chains from one sample in a study of blood T cell repertoires in COVID-19. Some clones are missing from TCRdb's copy, which holds only in-frame ones; the method was immunoSEQ multiplex PCR. The table lists about 130,000 clones, more than 85% of them singletons, with around 19% in the top ten. The source material was peripheral blood. The receptors shown here come from a man in his fifties with active or convalescent COVID-19. Both conserved end residues are part of each CDR3. A D gene is named only where the DNA matches it firmly. Clone size is not always given. Where it is, it says once, few, many or a class for expanded clones.

j_call v_call d_call clone_size cdr3_nt cdr3_aa
TRBJ1-2 TRBV4-2 - few TGTGCCAGCAGCCAAGAAATATTGGCAGCCACTATGGATGGCTACACCTTC CASSQEILAATMDGYTF
TRBJ2-5 TRBV6-5 TRBD2 - TGTGCCAGCAGACTAGCGGGGGAAGAGACCCAGTACTTC CASRLAGEETQYF
TRBJ2-3 TRBV6-5 - - TGTGCCAGCAGTCCGACATTCACAGATACGCAGTATTTT CASSPTFTDTQYF
TRBJ1-2 TRBV19 - - TGTGCCAGTACGGAGGCGGGGTTTGGCTACACCTTC CASTEAGFGYTF
TRBJ2-3 TRBV24-1 - - TGTGCCACCAGTGAGGGAGGGGGTGGTCAGTATTTT CATSEGGGGQYF
TRBJ1-2 TRBV10-3 TRBD1 - TGTGCCATCAGTGATGGACAGGGGGATGGCTACACCTTC CAISDGQGDGYTF
TRBJ2-1 TRBV7-7 TRBD2 many TGTGCCAGCAGCTTAGAGGGAGGGCCGCGTAATGAGCAGTTCTTC CASSLEGGPRNEQFF
TRBJ2-3 TRBV19 TRBD2 - TGTGCCAGTAGTATGGGAGGGGTTACGGCAGATACGCAGTATTTT CASSMGGVTADTQYF
TRBJ2-1 TRBV19 TRBD1 - TGTGCCAGTAGACCTTTACGGGGACAGACAAATGAGCAGTTCTTC CASRPLRGQTNEQFF
TRBJ2-1 TRBV7-8 TRBD1 - TGTGCCAGCAGCACCATAGGGACAGGGCCGTACAATGAGCAGTTCTTC CASSTIGTGPYNEQFF
TRBJ2-1 TRBV24-1 - - TGTGCCACCAGTGATTCGCGGAGAGCCTCCTACAATGAGCAGTTCTTC CATSDSRRASYNEQFF
TRBJ2-7 TRBV19 - - TGTGCCAGTAGTATTCTCTCCGGGTACGAGCAGTACTTC CASSILSGYEQYF
TRBJ2-4 TRBV7-8 TRBD2 few TGTGCCAGCAGCTTAGCGCACAACCCTAGCGGCCTAGCCAAAAACATTCAGTACTTC CASSLAHNPSGLAKNIQYF
TRBJ2-1 TRBV9 - - TGTGCCAGCAGCGTAGGAGGAGATGAGCAGTTCTTC CASSVGGDEQFF
TRBJ2-2 TRBV3-1/TRBV3-2 TRBD1 - TGTGCCAGCAGCCAAGGGACAGGGAAGTTGGCCGGGGAGCTGTTTTTT CASSQGTGKLAGELFF
TRBJ1-2 TRBV5-6 TRBD1 - TGTGCCAGCAGCTGGGACAGGGACAACTATGGCTACACCTTC CASSWDRDNYGYTF
TRBJ2-7 TRBV6-1 - once TGTGCCAGCAGTGAGTGGCGGGGTCCCTACGAGCAGTACTTC CASSEWRGPYEQYF
TRBJ2-1 TRBV15 - - TGTGCCACCGCGGGCCACTTTTACAATGAGCAGTTCTTC CATAGHFYNEQFF
TRBJ1-5 TRBV10-1 TRBD1 few TGCGCCAGGGGGACAGTTAGCAATCAGCCCCAGCATTTT CARGTVSNQPQHF
TRBJ1-5 TRBV20-1 - few TGCAGTGCTGGGGGCCAGCCCCAGCATTTT CSAGGQPQHF
TRBJ2-5 TRBV5-1 TRBD1 - TGCGCCAGCAGCTTACTGTCGGGACAGGGGGAGCAAGAGACCCAGTACTTC CASSLLSGQGEQETQYF
TRBJ2-1 TRBV11-3 - - TGTGCCAGCAGCTCAGGACAAATCAGCTCCTACAATGAGCAGTTCTTC CASSSGQISSYNEQFF
TRBJ2-1 TRBV7-2 - - TGTGCCAGCAGCTTATTGGCGGGGTCGGGTAATGAGCAGTTCTTC CASSLLAGSGNEQFF
TRBJ2-7 TRBV12-3/TRBV12-4 - - TGTGCCAGCAGTTTCAACCAGGGGTACGAGCAGTACTTC CASSFNQGYEQYF
TRBJ1-5 TRBV19 TRBD1 few TGTGCCAGTAGTACCGCAGCCAGGGGGCGTCAGCCCCAGCATTTT CASSTAARGRQPQHF
TRBJ2-1 TRBV15 TRBD2 once TGTGCCACCACAAGACCGGGACTAGCGAGGAATGAGCAGTTCTTC CATTRPGLARNEQFF
TRBJ1-2 TRBV25-1 TRBD1 - TGTGCCAGCAGTGATAATTTGTTGGGACAGGGAGGCCTAAATGGCTACACCTTC CASSDNLLGQGGLNGYTF
TRBJ1-1 TRBV6-5 TRBD1 - TGTGCCATCAAACGTGAGGCAGGGGGGCCTGAAGCTTTCTTT CAIKREAGGPEAFF
TRBJ2-3 TRBV7-6 - once TGTGCCAGCAGCTTACTCCGACCGGACAGGGAGGGAGATACGCAGTATTTT CASSLLRPDREGDTQYF
TRBJ2-2 TRBV19 - - TGTGCCAGTAAATCTCGAGGGGGCACCGGGGAGCTGTTTTTT CASKSRGGTGELFF
TRBJ1-1 TRBV18 TRBD1 - TGTGCCAGCCGGGACAGCATTAACACTGAAGCTTTCTTT CASRDSINTEAFF
TRBJ1-1 TRBV10-1 - - TGCGCCAGCAGAAGGCCCCGGACAGACCAAACTGAAGCTTTCTTT CASRRPRTDQTEAFF
TRBJ2-5 TRBV7-2 TRBD2 - TGTGCCAGCAGCTCCCCCCCCGGGGGGATTCCTGGCGGGACCCAGTACTTC CASSSPPGGIPGGTQYF
TRBJ2-7 TRBV21-1 - - TGTGCCAGCAGCAAGATATCAGGGGTGCCCTACGAGCAGTACTTC CASSKISGVPYEQYF
TRBJ2-5 TRBV9 TRBD1 - TGTGCCAGCAGCGTATTTGTCAGGGGGCAAGAGACCCAGTACTTC CASSVFVRGQETQYF
TRBJ1-2 TRBV18 - - TGTGCCAGCTCATCCGAGATTCGAGCAGACTCTAACTATGGCTACACCTTC CASSSEIRADSNYGYTF
TRBJ1-2 TRBV5-4 TRBD1 once TGTGCCAGCAGCTTCCAGGGGGCTGAAGGCTACACCTTC CASSFQGAEGYTF